This TCR beta chain was sequenced in a study of blood T cell repertoires in COVID-19. V lost 5 bases and J lost 0, with 8 bases in between. Per the germline V gene, CDR1 is SNHLY and CDR2 is FYNNEI. This CDR3 comprises 14 residues. The method was immunoSEQ multiplex PCR; TCRdb's version includes in-frame clones alone and lacks a portion of them. The sample has some 89,000 clones; around nine tenths are singletons. Sequencing input: peripheral blood. The TCR sequence derives from a human donor in a cohort sampled during active COVID-19. The V gene is TRBV2, the J gene TRBJ2-1; maybe TRBD1 (5 bases). CDR3 sequence reads: CASSLQVSYNEQFF. CDR3 DNA sequence: TGTGCCAGCAGTCTACAGGTCTCCTACAATGAGCAGTTCTTC.